This TCR beta chain was observed in a study of shared clonotypes between healthy human individuals. Across the study: CD4 naive cells filled three plates per donor, CD4 memory three, CD8 naive two and CD8 memory one.

Assay used: immunoSEQ multiplex PCR; TCRdb lists only in-frame clones, some missing. The top ten clones hold 1.5% to 2% of a sample with 600,000 to 700,000 clones, 73% of them seen once. Per germline, CDR1 MNHNY and CDR2 SVGAGI (reference sequence). The CDR3 is made up of 13 amino acids. Trimming took off 0 bases at V and 5 bases at J, with 7 bases between the two ends. The chain joins TRBV6-6 to TRBJ1-1; no clear D. The sequence derives from a woman aged 25 to 39 in good health. Sequencing input: memory CD4+ T cells sorted from blood. Subset defined: CD45RA-negative fraction. CDR3 sequence reads: CASSYSLETEAFF. The CDR3 DNA is TGTGCCAGCAGTTACTCATTAGAAACTGAAGCTTTCTTT.